Each of the 11 T cell receptor beta chains below was sequenced from the same sample in a study of cytomegalovirus exposure and HLA in healthy donors (dated by TCRdb to the late 2010s). The library was obtained by the immunoSEQ multiplex PCR assay. A mixture of 60 forward primers for TCR Vbeta segments and 13 reverse primers for TCR Jbeta segments was used in the multiplex PCR. Not all clones reach the TCRdb copy of this immuneACCESS table, which keeps in-frame sequences only. Checked studies attribute under half of the gap to unresolved V genes and leave the rest unexplained. The table for this sample lists about 270,000 clones; roughly 90% of them were counted only once. The ten largest clones represent 3.5% to 4% of the sample. Sequencing was carried out using PBMCs. Source of these receptors: a middle-aged man in good health and CMV-seropositive.

The chain is built from TRBV5-6 and TRBJ2-2, with D perhaps TRBD2 (6 bases). CDR1 and CDR2 from the germline V gene are SGHDT and YYEEEE. Trimming removed 4 bases from V and 6 bases from J, with 10 bases in between. The CDR3 contains 13 residues. The CDR3 protein is CASSLPGAGELFF. In DNA, the CDR3 is TGTGCCAGCAGCCTCCCGGGGGCCGGGGAGCTGTTTTTT.

The genes are TRBV11-3 and TRBJ1-2, with 7 positions matching TRBD1. V was pared by 6 bases and J by 7 bases, with 8 bases of the junction left unmatched. The CDR3 sequence is 13 residues long. Germline V gene data show CDR1 as SGHNT and CDR2 as YENEEA. CDR3 region: CASSRPGGFGYTF. The CDR3 DNA follows: TGTGCCAGCAGTCGCCCAGGGGGATTTGGCTACACCTTC.

This chain connects TRBV5-5 to TRBJ1-5; D is unclear. Germline V gives CDR1 SGHKS, CDR2 YYEKEE (reference sequence). This CDR3 has 13 residues. Trimming removed 0 bases from V and 6 bases from J, with 7 bases in between. CDR3 region: CASSLASGQPQHF. As DNA, the CDR3 is TGTGCCAGCAGCTTGGCTAGCGGTCAGCCCCAGCATTTT.

The chain recombines TRBV28 with TRBJ1-2; D perhaps matches TRBD1 (5 bases). Germline CDR1 is MDHEN and CDR2 is SYDVKM. Trimming removed 3 bases from V and 8 bases from J, with 10 bases in between. This CDR3 has 12 residues. DNA for the CDR3: TGTGCCAGCAGTTTGCAGGGCGCGGGCTACACCTTC. It is translated as CASSLQGAGYTF.

The chain carries TRBV4-3 and TRBJ2-7; D remains ambiguous. Trimming removed 1 base from V and 0 bases from J, with 19 bases in between. The CDR3 has 18 residues. From germline, CDR1 is LGHNA and CDR2 YSLEER. CDR3 region: CASSQGGSRSSRSYEQYF. DNA of the CDR3: TGCGCCAGCAGCCAAGGAGGTTCAAGATCTTCGCGCTCCTACGAGCAGTACTTC.

Concerning this clone: At one of its ends the junction is not consistent with the germline gene, which may arise from a read error. The chain carries TRBV25-1 and TRBJ2-5; no clear D. TRBJ2-7 matches the DNA end more closely, so the J call is doubtful. Germline CDR1 and CDR2: MGHDK and SYGVNS. This CDR3 is 14 amino acids long. As DNA, the CDR3 is TGTGCCAGCAGTCAATACGAGAGGCACTACGAGCAGTACTTC. Encoded protein: CASSQYERHYEQYF.

This rearrangement joins TRBV9 to TRBJ2-7; 10 bases match TRBD2. The CDR3 covers 16 residues. Germline V gene lookup returns CDR1 SGDLS and CDR2 YYNGEE. V shed 3 bases, J shed 2 bases, and the junction held 8 bases outside the gene matches. CDR3: CASSASSSGSPYEQYF. As DNA, the CDR3 is TGTGCCAGCAGCGCCTCTTCTAGCGGGAGCCCCTACGAGCAGTACTTC.

This chain joins TRBV11-2 and TRBJ2-1, with 15 bases lining up with TRBD2. Trimming at V came to 5 bases and at J to 4 bases, leaving 6 bases not matched to a gene. The length of the CDR3 is 17 residues. In germline, CDR1 is SGHAT, CDR2 FQNNGV. The CDR3 sequence: CASSPGLAGGGYNEQFF. In nucleotides, the CDR3 is TGTGCCAGCAGCCCAGGACTAGCGGGAGGGGGTTACAATGAGCAGTTCTTC.

V and J are TRBV11-2 and TRBJ1-5; D is undetermined. Trimming stripped 0 bases from V and 7 bases from J, with 7 bases between. Germline V gene lookup returns CDR1 SGHAT and CDR2 FQNNGV. The CDR3 length is 13 residues. In DNA form, the CDR3 reads TGTGCCAGCAGCTTAGATCTCAGGCAGCCCCAGCATTTT. Translated, it gives CASSLDLRQPQHF.

This chain connects TRBV5-4 to TRBJ1-2; TRBD1 is a possible D gene (6 bases). Germline V CDR1 and CDR2: SGHNT, YYREEE (reference sequence). CDR3 size: 15 residues. Between the trimmed V and J ends, which lost 4 bases and 4 bases, there was a span of 17 bases. Written as DNA, the CDR3 is TGTGCCAGCAGCATCCTACAAGGACAGTTCTATGGCTACACCTTC. This translates into CASSILQGQFYGYTF.

In this sample, this clone turned up once. The chain carries TRBV14 and TRBJ2-7, with TRBD2 matching 10 bases. Trimming removed 1 base from V and 5 bases from J; junction bases left unmatched: 11. Per the germline V gene, CDR1 is SGHDN and CDR2 is FVKESK. This CDR3 is built from 17 residues. CDR3: CASSQGTEREGPDEQYF. In DNA form, the CDR3 reads TGTGCCAGCAGCCAAGGAACCGAGCGGGAGGGCCCTGACGAGCAGTACTTC.